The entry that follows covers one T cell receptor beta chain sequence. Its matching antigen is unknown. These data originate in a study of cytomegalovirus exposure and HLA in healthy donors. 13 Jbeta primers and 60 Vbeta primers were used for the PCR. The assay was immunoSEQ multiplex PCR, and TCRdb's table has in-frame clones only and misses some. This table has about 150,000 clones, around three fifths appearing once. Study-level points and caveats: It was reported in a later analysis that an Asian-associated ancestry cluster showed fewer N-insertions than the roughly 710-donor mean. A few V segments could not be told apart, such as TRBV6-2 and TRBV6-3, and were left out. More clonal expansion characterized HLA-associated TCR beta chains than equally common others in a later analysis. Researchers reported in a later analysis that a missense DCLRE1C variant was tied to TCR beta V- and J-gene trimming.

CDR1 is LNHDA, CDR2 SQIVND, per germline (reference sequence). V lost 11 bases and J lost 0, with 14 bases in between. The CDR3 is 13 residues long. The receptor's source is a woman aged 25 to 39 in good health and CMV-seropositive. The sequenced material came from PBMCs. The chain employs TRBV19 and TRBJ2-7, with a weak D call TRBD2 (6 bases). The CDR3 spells CAVRDSFSYEQYF. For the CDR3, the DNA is TGTGCCGTACGGGACTCATTCTCCTACGAGCAGTACTTC.